The TCR beta chain described here comes from a study of blood T cell repertoires in COVID-19. Across the study: Whether acute or convalescent, the COVID-19 samples came from the United States, Italy and Spain. PBMCs, B-cell-depleted T cells, or T cells provided the cDNA or gDNA that made up the material.

The authors' processing: Amplification of reference gene primers provided the estimated nucleated cell counts. Profiled with immunoSEQ multiplex PCR; TCRdb holds only in-frame clones, not every one. V and J calls and clone size are as listed in that table; D and trimming were resolved from the DNA. Among just under 80,000 clones listed, 88% were seen once. CDR1 and CDR2 (germline): LGHNA, YNFKEQ. J lost 5 bases, V lost 0 bases, and 7 bases had no gene match. The CDR3 totals 17 residues. Sample: peripheral blood. The TCR comes from a human donor in a cohort sampled during active COVID-19. The gene calls are TRBV4-2 and TRBJ1-5; 10 positions match TRBD1. For the CDR3, the DNA is TGTGCCAGCAGCCAAGATCATGTGGGACAGGGGCATCAGCCCCAGCATTTT. Translating gives CASSQDHVGQGHQPQHF.